The source of this TCR beta chain is a study of T cells after yellow fever vaccination. Study in general: In the case of low-cell-number fractions, SMART-Seq v4 Ultra Low Input was used for preparation.

Germline V CDR1 and CDR2: DFQATT, SNEGSKA (reference sequence). V lost 3 bases and J lost 2; bases outside the gene matches: 5. CDR3 size: 14 residues. TCRdb re-derived calls from the 5' RACE reads in MiXCR, one entry per CDR3 protein. The table records approximately 31,000 distinct CDR3 sequences, roughly a tenth of them present only once. This clonotype occurred many times. The chain joins TRBV20-1 to TRBJ2-3; 7 bases are a match to TRBD2. The material was PBMCs, either bulk or a sorted T-cell subset (CD4+, CD8+, memory, or dextramer-sorted; not recorded which), obtained around 15 days after the first yellow fever vaccination. The sequence was collected from a man aged 18-30 years who received the YFV17D yellow fever vaccine. The CDR3 nucleotides are TGCAGTGCTAGGTCCAGCGGGGCCACAGATACGCAGTATTTT. This codes for CSARSSGATDTQYF.